This entry is about one T cell receptor (beta chain). Its antigen is not identified. After re-calling the 5' RACE reads, TCRdb lists one entry per CDR3 protein, DNA absent. Its clone listing holds about 260,000 distinct CDR3 sequences. The CDR3 length is 18 residues. The germline CDR1 and CDR2 sequences are LGHNA and YNFKEQ. The data stem from a study of T cells expressing NK-cell markers. Points from the study as a whole: Leadership of the CD3+CD56-NKG2C+ fraction also belonged to these clonotypes in a handful of donors.

The sequenced material came from blood T cells: a sorted CD56 or NKG2C T cell subset, CD4+ or CD8+ T cells, or bulk PBMC T cells (not recorded which). The sequence was collected from a woman between 18 and 70 years old in good health. V is TRBV4-2 and J is TRBJ2-2; the D call from TCRdb, TRBD1, cannot be confirmed without DNA. The CDR3 is CASSQDGAGELYTGELFF.